This T cell receptor (beta chain) was found in a study of T-cell reconstitution after alpha-beta-depleted transplantation in children (dated by TCRdb to 2016 to 2017). The study in broad terms: The study quantitatively tracked T-cell immune reconstitution after TCRalphabeta/CD19-depleted allogeneic hematopoietic cell transplantation in children using TCR repertoire profiling. General conclusions and limits of the study: About two months after transplant, the apparently early recovery of alphabetaT-cell counts reportedly depended on just several hundred clones that had expanded rapidly and came from non-depleted graft cells. In some patients, the high TCRbeta diversity seen at day 60 was put down to recipient T cells and intrathymic progenitors that had survived conditioning. Over the following months the frequencies of hyperexpanded clones went down, and after one year T-cell counts and TCRbeta diversity were mostly credited to newly produced T cells.

The CDR1 and CDR2 encoded by the germline V gene (reference sequence) are SSHAT and FNYEAQ. Its CDR3 holds 14 amino acids, cysteine through phenylalanine. Only CDR3 DNA is held: 42 bases, read in frame from base 1. This clonotype was detected only a few times. Its antigen is not yet known. Sequence at one end of the junction differs from germline and may be a read error. Library preparation employed PCR. The sequencer listed for this sample is Illumina HiSeq 2500. Molecular barcoding was employed in the preparation of TCR libraries, with unique molecular identifiers being used to normalize TCRbeta repertoire quantification. TCRdb trimmed the raw reads at Q25, called clones with MiXCR and kept productive beta chains. Merged by CDR3 protein, the rows form single entries marked with the most common genes and DNA. A total of 400,000 to 450,000 distinct CDR3 sequences appear in this sample, 43% of them only once. The ten largest clones add up to under 30% of the sample.

The treatment or condition label, read with the paper, signifies: allogeneic hematopoietic cell transplantation with graft depleted of TCRalphabeta T cells and CD19 B cells. TCRalphabeta/CD19-depleted allogeneic hematopoietic cell grafts were given to the transplant recipients, all of whom were children. This sequence was found in a girl aged 2-10 years with aplastic anemia, due to receive a stem cell transplant. The sample was PBMCs, taken before TCRalphabeta/CD19-depleted stem cell transplant. This receptor chain uses TRBV7-7 and TRBJ2-7; a weak D assignment points to TRBD2 (5 bases agree). The CDR3 is CASSFGENSYEQYF. The DNA sequence follows: TGTGCTAGCAGCTTTGGGGAGAACTCCTACGAGCAGTACTTC.